Detailed here is one T cell receptor beta chain. The data were taken from a study of blood T cell repertoires in COVID-19. About the research overall: Sites across the United States, Italy and Spain contributed samples from acute and convalescent COVID-19. T cells, B-cell-depleted T cells, or PBMCs supplied cDNA or gDNA.

Unmatched junction bases numbered 5, after V lost 6 bases and J lost 1 base. This CDR3 is built from 14 residues. Germline CDR1 is MNHEY and CDR2 is SVGEGT. Original analysis: Estimation of nucleated cell counts was performed using reference gene primer amplification. Only in-frame clones appear in the TCRdb table, and some are missing; sequencing was by immunoSEQ multiplex PCR. That table furnishes V, J and clone size, whereas the DNA furnished D and trimming. The sample lists 35,000 to 45,000 clones; more than 70% were seen once. The sample comprised peripheral blood. The chain uses TRBV6-2 or TRBV6-3 and TRBJ1-1; 7 bases line up with TRBD1. The clonotype comes from a man between 65 and 85 years old with acute or convalescent COVID-19. CDR3 region: CASSLRTGNTEAFF. The CDR3 DNA reads as TGTGCCAGCAGCCTCAGGACAGGGAACACTGAAGCTTTCTTT.